Below are 21 T cell receptor beta chains sequenced from a single sample in a study of cytomegalovirus exposure and HLA in healthy donors (dated by TCRdb to 2017 to 2019). The library came from the immunoSEQ multiplex PCR assay. A mixture of 60 forward primers for TCR Vbeta segments and 13 reverse primers for TCR Jbeta segments was used in the multiplex PCR. The table was pulled from immuneACCESS by TCRdb, which kept in-frame rearrangements only. Such tables lose some clones; where checked, under half of the loss comes from unresolved V genes, and the rest has no known cause. The sample table holds nearly 300,000 clones, of which approximately 90% were seen once. The ten biggest clones cover around 3.7% of the sample. The source material was PBMCs. The receptor set was obtained from a middle-aged man in good health and CMV-seropositive.

This chain connects TRBV7-6 to TRBJ1-1, with D perhaps TRBD1 (5 bases). There are 14 residues in the CDR3. Looked up from germline, CDR1 is SGHVS and CDR2 is FNYEAQ. V dropped 1 base and J dropped 1 base, with 7 bases sitting between them. CDR3 coding DNA: TGTGCCAGCAGCTTAGGCAGGGCGAACACTGAAGCTTTCTTT. As protein: CASSLGRANTEAFF.

The chain uses TRBV5-6 and TRBJ1-1, with TRBD1 matching over 7 bases. Germline lookup yields CDR1 SGHDT and CDR2 YYEEEE. The J segment lost 6 bases and the V segment lost 3 bases, leaving 5 bases of the junction unmatched. The CDR3 has 13 residues. CDR3 DNA: TGTGCCAGCAGCTGGGGACAGACACCTGAAGCTTTCTTT. As protein: CASSWGQTPEAFF.

This rearrangement joins TRBV28 to TRBJ1-2; no definite D call. V was cut by 5 bases and J by 0 bases, with 13 bases left in between. The germline V gene encodes CDR1 MDHEN and CDR2 SYDVKM. The CDR3 covers 15 residues. The CDR3 loop reads CASSLAAPANYGYTF. The CDR3, as DNA: TGTGCCAGCAGTCTCGCGGCGCCAGCTAACTATGGCTACACCTTC.

The genes are TRBV19 and TRBJ2-1; 7 bases are shared with TRBD2. V shed 3 bases, J shed 0 bases, and the junction held 11 bases outside the gene matches. CDR3 length: 18 amino acids. Germline V lookup: CDR1 LNHDA, CDR2 SQIVND (reference sequence). The CDR3 spells CASSIISGLASSYNEQFF. The CDR3 DNA reads as TGTGCCAGTAGTATTATTAGCGGGTTGGCAAGCTCCTACAATGAGCAGTTCTTC.

Comment on this clone: One end of the junction fails to match germline, which may point to a read error. V and J are TRBV7-9 and TRBJ1-5; 10 bases are shared with TRBD1. Germline CDR1 reads SEHNR; CDR2 reads FQNEAQ (reference sequence). This CDR3 comprises 15 residues. CDR3 sequence reads: CSSSPGTGGNQPQHF. The DNA of the CDR3 is TGTTCCAGCAGCCCCGGGACAGGGGGCAATCAGCCCCAGCATTTT.

This clone has only one observation. The CDR3 protein is CASSQDAIRIPGNTIYF. Written as DNA, the CDR3 is TGTGCCAGCAGCCAAGATGCCATCAGGATTCCTGGAAACACCATATATTTT. The rearrangement links TRBV4-2 to TRBJ1-3; D unclear. V lost 0 bases, J lost 2 bases, and 14 bases lay in between. Germline loops: CDR1 LGHNA, CDR2 YNFKEQ. The CDR3 extends over 17 amino acids.

The chain is built from TRBV27 and TRBJ2-7; D is possibly TRBD1 (6 bases). Looked up from germline, CDR1 is MNHEY and CDR2 is SMNVEV (reference sequence). This CDR3 has 14 residues. Trimming removed 5 bases from V and 2 bases from J, with 13 bases in between. The CDR3 spells CASSIQGGPYEQYF. CDR3 in DNA: TGTGCCAGCAGTATACAGGGTGGGCCCTACGAGCAGTACTTC.

V and J are TRBV5-1 and TRBJ2-7, with D maybe TRBD1 (5 bases). Germline lookup yields CDR1 SGHRS and CDR2 YFSETQ. The length of the CDR3 is 16 residues. With 0 bases removed from V and 0 bases from J, the gap between germline ends came to 13 bases. In nucleotides, the CDR3 is TGCGCCAGCAGCTTGGCCTCCGGCAGGGCCTCCTACGAGCAGTACTTC. This sequence encodes CASSLASGRASYEQYF. The full variable domain, with the rest looked up from reference TRBV5-1 and TRBJ2-7, is KAGVTQTPRYLIKTRGQQVTLSCSPISGHRSVSWYQQTPGQGLQFLFEYFSETQRNKGNFPGRFSGRQFSNSRSEMNVSTLELGDSALYLCASSLASGRASYEQYFGPGTRLTVT.

This chain connects TRBV5-6 to TRBJ1-4; maybe TRBD1 (5 bases). The V and J ends lost 4 bases and 8 bases respectively, with 18 bases between them. CDR3 length: 15 amino acids. Per the germline V gene, CDR1 is SGHDT and CDR2 is YYEEEE. DNA for the CDR3: TGTGCCAGCAGCGGTCCAGGGAGGGCCTCGGAAAAACTGTTTTTT. Protein product: CASSGPGRASEKLFF. Filled out from reference TRBV5-6 and TRBJ1-4, the complete variable domain reads DAGVTQSPTHLIKTRGQQVTLRCSPKSGHDTVSWYQQALGQGPQFIFQYYEEEERQRGNFPDRFSGHQFPNYSSELNVNALLLGDSALYLCASSGPGRASEKLFFGSGTQLSVL.

The chain links TRBV27 to TRBJ2-1; D gene uncertain. Germline V gives CDR1 MNHEY, CDR2 SMNVEV (reference sequence). CDR3 length: 12 residues. V was shortened by 4 bases and J by 5 bases, with 6 bases between the two germline ends. CDR3 region: CASSSRNNEQFF. The CDR3 coding sequence is TGTGCCAGCAGTTCGCGGAACAATGAGCAGTTCTTC.

The V and J genes are TRBV10-3 and TRBJ1-1, with TRBD1 matching 7 bases. Unmatched junction bases numbered 8, after V lost 8 bases and J lost 8 bases. Looked up from germline, CDR1 is ENHRY and CDR2 is SYGVKD. The CDR3 runs to 12 residues. The CDR3 protein is CAIGVKQGEAFF. DNA for the CDR3: TGTGCCATCGGCGTAAAACAGGGGGAAGCTTTCTTT.

The J gene is TRBJ2-7, the V gene TRBV11-2; 8 bases match TRBD2. CDR3 length: 17 residues. Trimming at V came to 4 bases and at J to 3 bases, leaving 14 bases not matched to a gene. CDR1 and CDR2 from the germline V gene are SGHAT and FQNNGV. CDR3 coding DNA: TGTGCCAGCAGCTCCGGACTAGCAGGGCCTAATATCTACGAGCAGTACTTC. Protein product: CASSSGLAGPNIYEQYF.

The chain joins TRBV7-8 to TRBJ1-2; perhaps TRBD1 as D (5 bases). Trimming left V 5 bases short and J 3 bases short, with 10 bases between. The CDR3 contains 13 residues. Per the germline V gene, CDR1 is SGHVS and CDR2 is FQNEAQ. The CDR3 is CASSRQRDYGYTF. CDR3 in DNA: TGTGCCAGCAGCCGACAGCGGGACTATGGCTACACCTTC.

This chain uses TRBV4-3 with TRBJ2-7; 8 bases align to TRBD2. V dropped 1 base and J dropped 4; count of bases not matched to a gene: 12. The CDR3 is 17 residues long. The germline gives CDR1 LGHNA, CDR2 YSLEER. CDR3 loop: CASSQGLAGGPPYEQYF. CDR3 bases: TGCGCCAGCAGCCAAGGGCTCGCGGGAGGCCCCCCATACGAGCAGTACTTC.

As regards this clone: Other DNA sequences from this sample encode an identical CDR3 as well. This sequence joins TRBV9 and TRBJ2-3, with 13 bases aligning to TRBD2. With V trimmed by 3 bases and J by 3 bases, 1 base remained unmatched. Germline assignment: CDR1 SGDLS and CDR2 YYNGEE. The CDR3 is 15 residues long. CDR3: CASSGLAGGTDTQYF. The CDR3 coding sequence is TGTGCCAGCAGCGGACTAGCGGGAGGAACAGATACGCAGTATTTT.

The gene calls are TRBV15 and TRBJ2-7; TRBD1 matches at 7 bases. The junction had 3 bases not matched to a gene; V was cut back by 3 bases and J by 4 bases. This CDR3 comprises 13 residues. Per the germline V gene, CDR1 is LNHNV and CDR2 is YYDKDF (reference sequence). Here the CDR3 reads CATSSRQGYEQYF. In DNA form, the CDR3 reads TGTGCCACCAGCAGCAGACAGGGTTACGAGCAGTACTTC.

V is TRBV16 and J is TRBJ2-7; D may be TRBD1 (6 bases). The CDR3 runs 14 residues. The germline CDR1 and CDR2 sequences are KGHSY and FQNENV. Trimming stripped 0 bases from V and 4 bases from J, with 10 bases between. Written as DNA, the CDR3 is TGTGCCAGCAGCCAATCACCGGGACAATACGAGCAGTACTTC. This encodes CASSQSPGQYEQYF.

This clone has just one count. This chain uses TRBV7-2 with TRBJ2-1; TRBD2 agrees at 11 bases. V shed 1 base and J 5 bases; nucleotides not matched to a gene: 1. This CDR3 comprises 15 residues. Germline V lookup: CDR1 SGHTA, CDR2 FQGNSA. CDR3 DNA: TGTGCCAGCAGCTTAGTGGGACTAGCGGACAATGAGCAGTTCTTC. The encoded protein is CASSLVGLADNEQFF.

The genes are TRBV19 and TRBJ2-7; a possible D gene is TRBD1 (6 bases). The germline gives CDR1 LNHDA, CDR2 SQIVND (reference sequence). The V gene lost 0 bases and the J gene lost 4 bases, with 16 bases spanning the gap. CDR3 length equals 16 residues. CDR3 loop: CASSIDQATGRYEQYF. The CDR3 DNA is TGTGCCAGTAGTATAGATCAAGCGACAGGAAGGTACGAGCAGTACTTC.

The chain joins TRBV11-2 to TRBJ2-7, with 7 bases lining up with TRBD1. This CDR3 comprises 16 residues. The V gene end was trimmed by 0 bases and the J gene end by 0 bases; junction bases not matched to a gene: 5. Germline assignment: CDR1 SGHAT and CDR2 FQNNGV. The chain's CDR3 is CASSLDRDSLSYEQYF. The CDR3 region has the DNA TGTGCCAGCAGCTTAGATCGGGACAGCCTCTCCTACGAGCAGTACTTC.

V gene TRBV29-1 combines with J gene TRBJ2-3; 8 bases fit TRBD2. With 4 bases clipped from V and 4 bases from J, the junction kept 7 bases outside the gene matches. The germline V gene has CDR1 SQVTM and CDR2 ANQGSEA. The CDR3 totals 14 residues. CDR3 protein: CSVVAGRAPDTQYF. The CDR3 DNA sequence: TGCAGCGTTGTCGCCGGGAGGGCCCCAGATACGCAGTATTTT.